This T cell receptor beta chain originates from a study of T cell changes during pregnancy in multiple sclerosis. Some clones are missing from TCRdb's copy, which holds only in-frame ones; the method was immunoSEQ multiplex PCR. Of about 33,000 clones in the sample, about 90% were seen once. Trimming took off 10 bases at V and 0 bases at J, with 17 bases between the two ends. Germline loops: CDR1 MNHEY, CDR2 SMNVEV (reference sequence). CDR3 length: 15 residues. The sequences come from CD4+ T cells from peripheral blood mononuclear cells, collected in the third trimester of pregnancy. V gene TRBV27 combines with J gene TRBJ2-3, with D uncertain. The clonotype originates from a female donor in good health, enrolled as a control in a pregnancy study. CDR3 sequence reads: CANKQLPTSTDTQYF. The CDR3 region has the DNA TGTGCCAACAAACAGCTACCAACTAGCACAGATACGCAGTATTTT.